This TCR beta chain was recovered during a study of cytomegalovirus exposure and HLA in healthy donors. General study findings and limits: Most CMV-associated TCR beta chains appeared HLA-restricted in a later analysis. CMV serostatus was the only immune exposure information that was available. Previously analyzed data showed that most TCR beta V segments were productive at a frequency of about 90% or about 30%.

Use of 60 Vbeta and 13 Jbeta primers characterized the PCR. The repertoire was sequenced with immunoSEQ multiplex PCR; TCRdb's copy has only in-frame clones and lacks some. The repertoire includes around 120,000 clones, about 68% of them detected once, and over 3.5% sits in the top ten. As to this clone: Its target is not known.

J was trimmed by 8 bases and V by 7 bases; bases with no gene match: 12. CDR3 length: 14 residues. The germline V gene encodes CDR1 LNHDA and CDR2 SQIVND (reference sequence). The material sequenced was PBMCs. The receptor was isolated from a man aged 25 to 40 in good health and CMV-seropositive. This chain joins TRBV19 and TRBJ1-2, with 8 bases fitting TRBD1. DNA of the CDR3: TGTGCCAGTAACCTAATACCGACAGGGGAAGGCTACACCTTC. Translating it yields CASNLIPTGEGYTF.